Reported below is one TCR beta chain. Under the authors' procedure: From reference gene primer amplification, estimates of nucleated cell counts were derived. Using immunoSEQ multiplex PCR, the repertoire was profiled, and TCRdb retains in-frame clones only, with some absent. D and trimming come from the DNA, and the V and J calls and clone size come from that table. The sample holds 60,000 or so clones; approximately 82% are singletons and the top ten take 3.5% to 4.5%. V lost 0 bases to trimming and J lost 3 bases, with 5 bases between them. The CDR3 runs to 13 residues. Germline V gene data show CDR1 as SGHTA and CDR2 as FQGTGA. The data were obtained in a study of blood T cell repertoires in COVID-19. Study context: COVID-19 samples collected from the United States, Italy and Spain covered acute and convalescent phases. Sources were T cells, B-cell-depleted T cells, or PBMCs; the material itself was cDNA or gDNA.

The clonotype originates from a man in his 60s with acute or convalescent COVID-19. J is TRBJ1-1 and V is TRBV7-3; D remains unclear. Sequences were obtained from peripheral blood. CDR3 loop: CASSLTGDTEAFF. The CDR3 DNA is TGTGCCAGCAGCTTAACGGGCGACACTGAAGCTTTCTTT.